Each of the 26 T cell receptor beta chains below was sequenced from the same sample in a study of technical replicates of blood from a handful of donors. Produced via immunoSEQ multiplex PCR; TCRdb's table is partial and in-frame only. The sample holds around 70,000 clones, about 96% seen once. Sequences were obtained from T cells isolated from PBMCs. These receptors originate from a human donor in good health.

The chain couples TRBV4-1 to TRBJ2-1; 7 bases line up with TRBD2. The CDR3 length is 16 residues. The V segment lost 2 bases and the J segment 7 bases; nucleotides outside the gene matches: 11. Germline V gene lookup returns CDR1 MGHRA and CDR2 YSYEKL. CDR3 sequence reads: CASSQNHLAVRNEQFF. The DNA of the CDR3 is TGCGCCAGCAGCCAAAACCACCTAGCGGTCCGGAATGAGCAGTTCTTC.

The J gene is TRBJ1-1, the V gene TRBV7-6, with D unclear. V lost 3 bases to trimming and J lost 4 bases, with 12 bases between them. The CDR3 extends over 14 amino acids. CDR1 and CDR2 from the germline V gene are SGHVS and FNYEAQ. The CDR3 region is CASSFGSYSTEAFF. The CDR3 DNA reads TGTGCCAGCAGCTTCGGATCCTACAGCACTGAAGCTTTCTTT.

This clone was recorded once. The chain couples TRBV5-1 to TRBJ2-5, with D possibly matching TRBD1 (5 bases). CDR3 length equals 15 residues. Germline V lookup: CDR1 SGHRS, CDR2 YFSETQ. With 0 bases removed from V and 2 bases from J, the gap between germline ends came to 11 bases. The CDR3 sequence is CASSLVATGQETQYF. CDR3 nucleotides: TGCGCCAGCAGCTTGGTAGCTACAGGACAAGAGACCCAGTACTTC.

The J gene is TRBJ2-1, the V gene TRBV11-2; 13 nucleotides line up with TRBD2. The CDR3 is made up of 16 amino acids. Trimming at V came to 5 bases and at J to 10 bases, leaving 11 bases not matched to a gene. The germline V gene has CDR1 SGHAT and CDR2 FQNNGV. CDR3 bases: TGTGCCAGCAGCCCCAGGACTAGCGGGAGAAGGGGGGAGCAGTTCTTC. Amino acid sequence: CASSPRTSGRRGEQFF. Full variable domain (outside the CDR3, taken from reference TRBV11-2 and TRBJ2-1): EAGVAQSPRYKIIEKRQSVAFWCNPISGHATLYWYQQILGQGPKLLIQFQNNGVVDDSQLPKDRFSAERLKGVDSTLKIQPAKLEDSAVYLCASSPRTSGRRGEQFFGPGTRLTVL.

The chain combines TRBV4-1 with TRBJ2-2, with 7 bases identical to TRBD2. The CDR3 has 13 residues. With 8 bases clipped from V and 3 bases from J, the junction kept 3 bases outside the gene matches. Germline lookup yields CDR1 MGHRA and CDR2 YSYEKL. CDR3 amino acids: CASRLADTGELFF. CDR3 DNA sequence: TGCGCCAGCCGGCTAGCGGACACCGGGGAGCTGTTTTTT.

The rearrangement joins TRBV2 to TRBJ2-1, with 7 positions matching TRBD1. J gave up 5 bases and V 10 bases, and 11 bases lay outside the gene matches. CDR1 and CDR2 (germline): SNHLY, FYNNEI. The CDR3 sequence is 14 residues long. CDR3 DNA: TGTGCCACTCGACAGGGTATAAGGAACAATGAGCAGTTCTTC. Translated: CATRQGIRNNEQFF.

The table lists this clone with a count of one. The chain combines TRBV7-6 with TRBJ1-5; 8 positions agree with TRBD1. V shed 5 bases and J 1 base; nucleotides not matched to a gene: 10. Germline V gene data show CDR1 as SGHVS and CDR2 as FNYEAQ. CDR3 length: 17 residues. The CDR3 loop is CASSHWTGRWSNQPQHF. The CDR3 nucleotides are TGTGCCAGCAGCCACTGGACAGGGAGATGGAGCAATCAGCCCCAGCATTTT.

The J gene is TRBJ1-2, the V gene TRBV5-1; a weak D match, TRBD1 (5 bases). CDR1 is SGHRS and CDR2 is YFSETQ in the germline V gene. The CDR3 extends over 16 amino acids. The germline V and J ends were trimmed by 4 bases and 1 base, with 17 bases remaining between them. CDR3 in DNA: TGCGCCAGCAGCGCGGGACGTGGGGACGTTAACTATGGCTACACCTTC. It translates to CASSAGRGDVNYGYTF.

The V and J genes are TRBV11-2 and TRBJ2-1, with D tentatively TRBD1 (5 bases). In germline, CDR1 is SGHAT, CDR2 FQNNGV. V shed 2 bases and J shed 8 bases, with 10 bases lying between them. The CDR3 consists of 13 residues. The CDR3 DNA reads TGTGCCAGCAGCTTAACCCAGGGTGATGAGCAGTTCTTC. Protein sequence: CASSLTQGDEQFF.

The chain joins TRBV30 to TRBJ2-7; D is perhaps TRBD1 (5 bases). Germline V gene lookup returns CDR1 GTSNPN and CDR2 SVGIG (reference sequence). This CDR3 is 13 amino acids long. V lost 5 bases to trimming and J lost 6 bases, with 17 bases between them. The CDR3 loop is CAWGFLGAGEQYF. In DNA form, the CDR3 reads TGTGCCTGGGGCTTTTTAGGGGCCGGCGAGCAGTACTTC.

The rearrangement links TRBV27 to TRBJ1-1; 7 bases fit TRBD1. The CDR3 length is 14 residues. With 5 bases clipped from V and 6 bases from J, the junction kept 9 bases outside the gene matches. Germline-derived CDR1 and CDR2 are MNHEY and SMNVEV (reference sequence). The CDR3 protein is CASSPPRTGSEAFF. CDR3 coding DNA: TGTGCCAGCAGTCCACCGAGGACAGGTTCTGAAGCTTTCTTT.

The count of this clone is one. The chain joins TRBV6-1 to TRBJ1-4; D may be TRBD1 (6 bases). In germline, CDR1 is MNHNS, CDR2 SASEGT. The CDR3 runs to 14 residues. Deletions cut 8 bases from V and 8 bases from J, with 18 bases between. The CDR3 DNA reads as TGTGCCAGCCTTACAGGGCGGCAGTGGGAAAAACTGTTTTTT. Translating it yields CASLTGRQWEKLFF.

The V gene is TRBV7-9, the J gene TRBJ2-7, with a weak D call TRBD2 (5 bases). Germline V lookup: CDR1 SEHNR, CDR2 FQNEAQ (reference sequence). Between the trimmed V and J ends, which lost 5 bases and 2 bases, there was a span of 7 bases. The CDR3 is 12 amino acids. Here the CDR3 DNA reads TGTGCCAGCAGCGCGGGCCCCTACGAGCAGTACTTC. It yields the protein CASSAGPYEQYF.

The gene calls are TRBV14 and TRBJ2-1, with 14 bases fitting TRBD2. The CDR3 is 16 residues long. Germline V gene lookup returns CDR1 SGHDN and CDR2 FVKESK. Trimming removed 4 bases from V and 5 bases from J; junction bases left unmatched: 4. The CDR3 DNA reads TGTGCCAGCAGCCCCTCGGGACTAGCGGGAGACAATGAGCAGTTCTTC. It translates to CASSPSGLAGDNEQFF. Full variable domain (missing parts from reference TRBV14 and TRBJ2-1): EAGVTQFPSHSVIEKGQTVTLRCDPISGHDNLYWYRRVMGKEIKFLLHFVKESKQDESGMPNNRFLAERTGGTYSTLKVQPAELEDSGVYFCASSPSGLAGDNEQFFGPGTRLTVL.

This clone was detected once. The CDR3 bases are TGTGCCAGTAGTAAAGGACAGGGGATACATGCGAACACTGAAGCTTTCTTT. Encoded protein: CASSKGQGIHANTEAFF. V usage is TRBV19 and J usage is TRBJ1-1; 9 bases are a match to TRBD1. CDR1 is LNHDA and CDR2 is SQIVND in the germline V gene (reference sequence). The CDR3 consists of 17 residues. J lost 1 base, V lost 4 bases, and 10 bases had no gene match.

V gene TRBV5-6 combines with J gene TRBJ1-5; 11 bases match TRBD1. This CDR3 contains 17 residues. With V trimmed by 2 bases and J by 7 bases, 11 bases remained unmatched. Germline CDR1 is SGHDT and CDR2 is YYEEEE. CDR3 nucleotide sequence: TGTGCCAGCAGCTTTTTTCCGGGACAGGGGGAAGCGCAGCCCCAGCATTTT. Translated, it gives CASSFFPGQGEAQPQHF.

CDR3 coding DNA: TGTGCCAGCAGTTACTTCGGGGGTGGCAATGAGCAGTTCTTC. The encoded protein is CASSYFGGGNEQFF. The gene calls are TRBV6-5 and TRBJ2-1, with D perhaps TRBD2 (6 bases). The V gene's germline CDR1 is MNHEY and CDR2 SVGAGI. CDR3 length: 14 residues. With 1 base removed from V and 6 bases from J, the gap between germline ends came to 10 bases.

The chain recombines TRBV10-3 with TRBJ1-2; no clear D gene. The CDR3 runs 12 residues. Per germline, CDR1 ENHRY and CDR2 SYGVKD. Between the trimmed V and J ends, which lost 10 bases and 14 bases, there was a span of 23 bases. CDR3 DNA: TGTGCCACGGCCCGGGATACCGGTTTGGGGACCTTC. It translates to CATARDTGLGTF.

The chain joins TRBV29-1 to TRBJ2-7; 7 bases agree with TRBD1. V dropped 6 bases and J dropped 2; count of bases not matched to a gene: 7. The CDR3 loop spans 13 amino acids. From germline, CDR1 is SQVTM and CDR2 ANQGSEA. CDR3 sequence reads: CSVRWDSTYEQYF. In DNA form, the CDR3 reads TGCAGCGTCCGCTGGGACAGTACCTACGAGCAGTACTTC.

The table lists this clone with a count of one. CDR3 sequence (DNA): TGTGCCAGCTCACCAGTGATACAGGGAAGGGAAAAACTGTTTTTT. It is translated as CASSPVIQGREKLFF. The chain joins TRBV18 to TRBJ1-4; possibly TRBD1 for D (6 bases). This CDR3 is built from 15 residues. The V end was cut by 2 bases, the J end by 8 bases, with 15 bases between. Per germline, CDR1 KGHSH and CDR2 LQKENI.

The chain carries TRBV18 and TRBJ1-6; a weak D match, TRBD1 (5 bases). Germline CDR1 KGHSH, CDR2 LQKENI. The CDR3 spans 16 residues. Trimming pared 4 bases from V and 9 bases from J, leaving 19 bases between. The CDR3 sequence is CASSRSGVTWISPLHF. In nucleotides, the CDR3 is TGTGCCAGCTCACGTTCGGGGGTCACTTGGATTTCACCCCTCCACTTT.

The chain links TRBV30 to TRBJ2-7, with 9 bases matching TRBD2. Trimming removed 3 bases from V and 3 bases from J; junction bases left unmatched: 9. Germline V gene sequence: CDR1 GTSNPN, CDR2 SVGIG (reference sequence). The length of the CDR3 is 15 residues. The CDR3: CAWRLAGFPNYEQYF. The CDR3 DNA is TGTGCCTGGAGGCTAGCGGGATTCCCCAACTACGAGCAGTACTTC.

This chain uses TRBV29-1 with TRBJ1-2, with D possibly TRBD1 on 5 matching bases. V lost 3 bases, J lost 2 bases, and 10 bases lay in between. From germline, CDR1 is SQVTM and CDR2 ANQGSEA. The CDR3 has 13 amino acids. CDR3 region: CSVDATDNYGYTF. The CDR3 coding sequence is TGCAGCGTTGACGCGACAGACAACTATGGCTACACCTTC.

The table lists this clone with a count of one. The CDR3 loop reads CASSPGQGINIQYF. CDR3 in DNA: TGTGCCAGCAGCCCAGGACAGGGGATAAACATTCAGTACTTC. This chain uses TRBV7-6 with TRBJ2-4; TRBD1 matches at 9 bases. CDR1 and CDR2 (germline): SGHVS, FNYEAQ. The CDR3 is made up of 14 amino acids. V was clipped by 5 bases and J by 6 bases; unmatched bases: 5.

The CDR3 loop reads CASNYRGLTDTQYF. Written as DNA, the CDR3 is TGTGCCAGTAACTACAGGGGGCTGACAGATACGCAGTATTTT. The chain employs TRBV5-4 and TRBJ2-3, with 9 bases aligning to TRBD1. Germline lookup yields CDR1 SGHNT and CDR2 YYREEE (reference sequence). Losses at the gene ends were 8 bases for V and 3 bases for J; bases not matched to a gene: 7. The CDR3 is 14 amino acids.

The V and J genes are TRBV28 and TRBJ2-7; tentatively, D is TRBD2 (6 bases). CDR3 length: 19 amino acids. Trimming took off 3 bases at V and 2 bases at J, with 26 bases between the two ends. Looked up from germline, CDR1 is MDHEN and CDR2 is SYDVKM. The CDR3: CASSFPTSGFRPPTYEQYF. Here the CDR3 DNA reads TGTGCCAGCAGTTTCCCTACCAGCGGGTTTAGACCCCCAACCTACGAGCAGTACTTC.